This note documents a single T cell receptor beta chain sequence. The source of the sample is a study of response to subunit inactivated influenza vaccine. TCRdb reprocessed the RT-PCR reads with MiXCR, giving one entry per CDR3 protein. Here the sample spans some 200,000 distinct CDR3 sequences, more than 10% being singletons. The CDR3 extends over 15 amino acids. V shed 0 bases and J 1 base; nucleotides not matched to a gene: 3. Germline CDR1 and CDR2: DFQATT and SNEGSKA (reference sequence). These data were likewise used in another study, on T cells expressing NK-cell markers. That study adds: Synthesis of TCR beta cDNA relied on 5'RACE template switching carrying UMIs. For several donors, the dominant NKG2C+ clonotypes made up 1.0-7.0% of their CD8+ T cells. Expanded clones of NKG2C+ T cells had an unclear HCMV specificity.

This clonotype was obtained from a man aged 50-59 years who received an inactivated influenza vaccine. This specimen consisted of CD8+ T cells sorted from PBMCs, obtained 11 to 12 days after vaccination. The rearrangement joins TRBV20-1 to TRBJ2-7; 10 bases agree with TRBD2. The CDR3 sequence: CSARDRTSGSYEQYF. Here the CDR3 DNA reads TGCAGTGCTAGAGATAGGACTAGCGGATCCTACGAGCAGTACTTC.